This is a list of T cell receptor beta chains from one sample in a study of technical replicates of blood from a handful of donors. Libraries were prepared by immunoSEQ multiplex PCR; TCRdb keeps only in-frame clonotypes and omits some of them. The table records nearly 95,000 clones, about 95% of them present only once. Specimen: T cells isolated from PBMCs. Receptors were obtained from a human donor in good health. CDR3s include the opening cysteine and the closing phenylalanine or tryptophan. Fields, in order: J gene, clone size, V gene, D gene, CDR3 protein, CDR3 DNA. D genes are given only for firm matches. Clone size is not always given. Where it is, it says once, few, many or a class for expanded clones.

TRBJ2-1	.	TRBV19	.	CASSHFRDSYNEQFF	TGTGCCAGTAGTCATTTCCGGGACTCCTACAATGAGCAGTTCTTC
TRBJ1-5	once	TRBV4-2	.	CASSQEIYQPQHF	TGTGCCAGCAGCCAAGAAATCTATCAGCCCCAGCATTTT
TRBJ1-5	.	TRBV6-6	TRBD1	CASSSTGNSNQPQHF	TGTGCCAGCAGTTCGACAGGGAATAGCAATCAGCCCCAGCATTTT
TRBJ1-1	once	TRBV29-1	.	CSAHLNRYPFF	TGCAGCGCCCACTTAAACCGTTATCCTTTCTTT
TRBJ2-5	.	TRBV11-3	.	CASSPHYFETQYF	TGTGCCAGCAGCCCCCATTACTTCGAGACCCAGTACTTC
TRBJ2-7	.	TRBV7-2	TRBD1	CASSPGGQGDSYEQYF	TGTGCCAGCAGCCCTGGGGGACAGGGGGACTCCTACGAGCAGTACTTC
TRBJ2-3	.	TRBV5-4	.	CASSWEAYPQDTQYF	TGTGCCAGCAGCTGGGAGGCATATCCTCAAGATACGCAGTATTTT
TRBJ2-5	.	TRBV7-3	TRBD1	CASSKGQAETQYF	TGTGCCAGCAGCAAGGGACAGGCAGAGACCCAGTACTTC
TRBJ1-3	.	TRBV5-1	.	CASSPGEGYSGNTIYF	TGCGCCAGCAGCCCGGGGGAGGGCTACTCTGGAAACACCATATATTTT
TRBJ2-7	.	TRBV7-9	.	CASSLGNGGHEQYF	TGTGCCAGCAGCTTAGGTAACGGGGGTCACGAGCAGTACTTC
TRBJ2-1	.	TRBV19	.	CASNSQGTYNEQFF	TGTGCCAGTAACAGCCAGGGAACTTACAATGAGCAGTTCTTC
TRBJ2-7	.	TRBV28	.	CASSEVGNYEQYF	TGTGCCAGCAGTGAGGTCGGAAACTACGAGCAGTACTTC
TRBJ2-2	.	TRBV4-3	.	CASSQDYSGELFF	TGCGCCAGCAGCCAGGACTACTCCGGGGAGCTGTTTTTT
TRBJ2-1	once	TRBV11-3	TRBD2	CASSFLLSGSGLYNEQFF	TGTGCCAGCAGCTTTCTTTTATCCGGTAGCGGGCTCTACAATGAGCAGTTCTTC
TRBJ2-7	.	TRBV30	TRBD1	CAWGGQGFSGEQYF	TGTGCCTGGGGGGGACAGGGGTTTTCTGGCGAGCAGTACTTC
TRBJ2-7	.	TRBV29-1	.	CSVVGGFYEQYF	TGCAGCGTTGTAGGCGGTTTCTACGAGCAGTACTTC
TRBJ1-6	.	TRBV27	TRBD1	CASSLLGQGDSPLHF	TGTGCCAGCAGTTTATTGGGACAGGGAGATTCACCCCTCCACTTT
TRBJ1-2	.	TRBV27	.	CASSFGVNYGYTF	TGTGCCAGCAGTTTCGGAGTTAACTATGGCTACACCTTC
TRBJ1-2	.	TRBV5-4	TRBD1	CASSLLDRGRGYTF	TGTGCCAGCAGCCTTCTCGACAGGGGGCGAGGCTACACCTTC
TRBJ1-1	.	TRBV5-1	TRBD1	CASSPTGTANTEAFF	TGCGCCAGCAGCCCCACCGGGACAGCGAACACTGAAGCTTTCTTT
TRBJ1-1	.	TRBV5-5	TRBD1	CASSSTGDLAFF	TGTGCCAGCAGCTCTACAGGGGATTTGGCTTTCTTT
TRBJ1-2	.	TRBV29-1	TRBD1	CSVVAGTVTSNYGYTF	TGCAGCGTTGTTGCCGGGACAGTGACCTCTAACTATGGCTACACCTTC
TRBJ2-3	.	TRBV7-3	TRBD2	CASSGSGGTDTQYF	TGTGCCAGCAGCGGTAGCGGGGGCACAGATACGCAGTATTTT
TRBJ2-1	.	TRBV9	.	CASSVVPQDYHNEQFF	TGTGCCAGCAGCGTAGTCCCCCAGGACTACCACAATGAGCAGTTCTTC
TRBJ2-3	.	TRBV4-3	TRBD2	CASSPTSGSTDTQYF	TGCGCCAGCAGCCCTACTAGCGGGAGTACAGATACGCAGTATTTT
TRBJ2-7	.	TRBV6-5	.	CASSYSTGVEEQYF	TGTGCCAGCAGTTACTCCACGGGAGTGGAAGAGCAGTACTTC
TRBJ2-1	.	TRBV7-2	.	CASSIKDWLSYNEQFF	TGTGCCAGCAGCATTAAAGATTGGCTTTCCTACAATGAGCAGTTCTTC
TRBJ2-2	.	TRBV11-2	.	CASSPYTTNTGELFF	TGTGCCAGCAGCCCTTACACCACGAACACCGGGGAGCTGTTTTTT
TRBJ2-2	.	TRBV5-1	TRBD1	CASSTGTGGADGELFF	TGCGCCAGCAGCACAGGGACAGGGGGCGCCGACGGGGAGCTGTTTTTT
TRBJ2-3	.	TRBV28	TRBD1	CASSLTTGASGTQYF	TGTGCCAGCAGCTTGACGACAGGGGCCTCGGGTACGCAGTATTTT
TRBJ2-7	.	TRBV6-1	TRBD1	CASGQQGAKEQYF	TGTGCCAGCGGGCAACAGGGGGCCAAAGAGCAGTACTTC
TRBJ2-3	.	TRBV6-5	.	CASSYLPADTQYF	TGTGCCAGCAGTTACCTCCCGGCAGATACGCAGTATTTT
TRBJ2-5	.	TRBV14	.	CASSQDGESLQETQYF	TGTGCCAGCAGCCAAGATGGTGAGAGCCTCCAAGAGACCCAGTACTTC
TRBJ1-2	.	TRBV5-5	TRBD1	CASSLGGGSYGYTF	TGTGCCAGCAGCTTGGGAGGGGGCAGCTATGGCTACACCTTC
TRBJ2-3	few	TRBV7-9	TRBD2	CASSLGGLAFISTDTQYF	TGTGCCAGCAGCTTAGGAGGACTAGCTTTTATCAGCACAGATACGCAGTATTTT
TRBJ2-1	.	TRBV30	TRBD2	CAWREGTSGNNEQFF	TGTGCCTGGAGAGAGGGGACTAGCGGGAACAATGAGCAGTTCTTC
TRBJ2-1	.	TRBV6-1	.	CASKLLPFWNEQFF	TGTGCCAGCAAGCTATTACCCTTTTGGAATGAGCAGTTCTTC
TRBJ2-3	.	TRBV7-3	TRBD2	CASSSGLAGDADTQYF	TGTGCCAGCAGCTCGGGACTAGCGGGAGACGCAGATACGCAGTATTTT
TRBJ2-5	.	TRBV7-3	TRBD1	CASSLDRAQETQYF	TGTGCCAGCAGCTTAGACAGGGCTCAAGAGACCCAGTACTTC
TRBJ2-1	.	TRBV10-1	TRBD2	CASSESKREVDNEQFF	TGCGCCAGCAGTGAGTCTAAGCGGGAGGTAGACAATGAGCAGTTCTTC
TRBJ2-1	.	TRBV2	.	CAGNPGDNNEQFF	TGTGCCGGGAATCCGGGAGATAACAATGAGCAGTTCTTC
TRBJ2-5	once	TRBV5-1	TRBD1	CASSPLTGYEETQYF	TGCGCCAGCAGCCCGTTGACAGGGTACGAGGAGACCCAGTACTTC